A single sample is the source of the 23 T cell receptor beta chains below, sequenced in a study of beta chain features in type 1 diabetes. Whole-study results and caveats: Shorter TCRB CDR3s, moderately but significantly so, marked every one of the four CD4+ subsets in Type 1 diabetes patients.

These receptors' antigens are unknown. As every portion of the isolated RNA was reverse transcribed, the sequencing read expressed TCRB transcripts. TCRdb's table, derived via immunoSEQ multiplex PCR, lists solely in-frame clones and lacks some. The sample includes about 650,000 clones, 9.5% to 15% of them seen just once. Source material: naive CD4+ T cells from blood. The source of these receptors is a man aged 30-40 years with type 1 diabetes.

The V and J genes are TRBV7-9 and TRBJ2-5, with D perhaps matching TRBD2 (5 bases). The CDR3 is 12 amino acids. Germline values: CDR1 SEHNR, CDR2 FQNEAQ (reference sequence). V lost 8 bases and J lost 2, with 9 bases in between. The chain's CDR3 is CASQPGQETQYF. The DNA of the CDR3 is TGTGCCAGCCAGCCGGGGCAAGAGACCCAGTACTTC.

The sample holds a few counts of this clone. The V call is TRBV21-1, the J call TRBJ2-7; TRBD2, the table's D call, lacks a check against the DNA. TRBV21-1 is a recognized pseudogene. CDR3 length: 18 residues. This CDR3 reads CASSKGSSPTTTSYEQYF. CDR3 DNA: TGTGCCAGCAGCAAAGGATCGAGCCCGACTACGACATCCTACGAGCAGTACTTC.

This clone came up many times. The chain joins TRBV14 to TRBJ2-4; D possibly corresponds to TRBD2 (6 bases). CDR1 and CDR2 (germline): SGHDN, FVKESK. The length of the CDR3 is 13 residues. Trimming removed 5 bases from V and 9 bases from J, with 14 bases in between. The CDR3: CASSTNQGGIQYF. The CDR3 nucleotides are TGTGCCAGCAGCACTAACCAGGGAGGCATTCAGTACTTC. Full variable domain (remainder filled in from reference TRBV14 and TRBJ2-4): EAGVTQFPSHSVIEKGQTVTLRCDPISGHDNLYWYRRVMGKEIKFLLHFVKESKQDESGMPNNRFLAERTGGTYSTLKVQPAELEDSGVYFCASSTNQGGIQYFGAGTRLSVL.

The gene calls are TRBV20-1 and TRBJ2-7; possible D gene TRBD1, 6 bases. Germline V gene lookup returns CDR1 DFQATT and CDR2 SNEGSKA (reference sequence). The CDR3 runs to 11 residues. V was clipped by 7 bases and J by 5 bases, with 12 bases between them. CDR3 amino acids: CSGGRGHEQYF. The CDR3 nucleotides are TGCAGTGGGGGCAGGGGCCACGAGCAGTACTTC.

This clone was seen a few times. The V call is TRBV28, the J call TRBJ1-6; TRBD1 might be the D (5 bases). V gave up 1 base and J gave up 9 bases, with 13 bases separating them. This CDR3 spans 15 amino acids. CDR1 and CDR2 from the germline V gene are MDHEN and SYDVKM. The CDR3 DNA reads TGTGCCAGCAGTTTATCCGCAGGGCGGGGTTCACCCCTCCACTTT. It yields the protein CASSLSAGRGSPLHF.

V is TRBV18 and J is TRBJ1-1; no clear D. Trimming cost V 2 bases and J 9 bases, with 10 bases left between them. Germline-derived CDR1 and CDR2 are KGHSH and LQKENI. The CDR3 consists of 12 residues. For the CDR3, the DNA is TGTGCCAGCTCACCATCTATCGGGCAAGCTTTCTTT. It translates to CASSPSIGQAFF.

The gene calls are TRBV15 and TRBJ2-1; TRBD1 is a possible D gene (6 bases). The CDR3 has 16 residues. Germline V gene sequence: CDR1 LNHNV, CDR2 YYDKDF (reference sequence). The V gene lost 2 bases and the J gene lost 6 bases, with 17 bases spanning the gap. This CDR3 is CATSRKRQDRGNEQFF. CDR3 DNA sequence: TGTGCCACCAGCAGAAAGCGACAGGACCGTGGCAATGAGCAGTTCTTC. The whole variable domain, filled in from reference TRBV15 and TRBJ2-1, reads DAMVIQNPRYQVTQFGKPVTLSCSQTLNHNVMYWYQQKSSQAPKLLFHYYDKDFNNEADTPDNFQSRRPNTSFCFLDIRSPGLGDTAMYLCATSRKRQDRGNEQFFGPGTRLTVL.

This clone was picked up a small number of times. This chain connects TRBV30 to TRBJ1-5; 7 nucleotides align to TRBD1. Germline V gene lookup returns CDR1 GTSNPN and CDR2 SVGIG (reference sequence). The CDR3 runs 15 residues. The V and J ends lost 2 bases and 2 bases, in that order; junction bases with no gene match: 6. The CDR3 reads CAWSPTGTGNQPQHF. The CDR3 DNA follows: TGTGCCTGGAGTCCTACCGGGACAGGCAATCAGCCCCAGCATTTT.

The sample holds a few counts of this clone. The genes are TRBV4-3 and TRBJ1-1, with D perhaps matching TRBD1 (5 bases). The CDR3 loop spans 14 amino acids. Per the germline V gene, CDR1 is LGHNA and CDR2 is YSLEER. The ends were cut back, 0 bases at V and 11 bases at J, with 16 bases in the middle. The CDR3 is CASSQEGTRPVAFF. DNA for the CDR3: TGCGCCAGCAGCCAAGAGGGGACGCGTCCGGTTGCTTTCTTT.

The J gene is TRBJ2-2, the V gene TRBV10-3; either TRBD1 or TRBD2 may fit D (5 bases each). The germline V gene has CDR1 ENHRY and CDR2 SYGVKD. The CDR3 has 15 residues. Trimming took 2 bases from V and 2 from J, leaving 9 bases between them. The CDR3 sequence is CAISERGDNTGELFF. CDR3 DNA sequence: TGTGCCATCAGTGAGAGAGGGGACAACACCGGGGAGCTGTTTTTT.

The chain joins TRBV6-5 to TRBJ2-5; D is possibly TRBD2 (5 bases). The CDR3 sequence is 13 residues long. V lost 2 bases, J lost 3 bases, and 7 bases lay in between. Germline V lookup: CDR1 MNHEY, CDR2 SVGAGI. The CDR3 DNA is TGTGCCAGCAGTTACGTAGCGAAAGAGACCCAGTACTTC. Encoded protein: CASSYVAKETQYF.

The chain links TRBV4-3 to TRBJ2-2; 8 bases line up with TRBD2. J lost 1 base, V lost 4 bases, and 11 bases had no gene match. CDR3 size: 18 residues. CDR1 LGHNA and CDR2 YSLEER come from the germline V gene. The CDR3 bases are TGCGCCAGCAGCCGGAGAAGCTTAGCGGGGTGGAACACCGGGGAGCTGTTTTTT. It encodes CASSRRSLAGWNTGELFF.

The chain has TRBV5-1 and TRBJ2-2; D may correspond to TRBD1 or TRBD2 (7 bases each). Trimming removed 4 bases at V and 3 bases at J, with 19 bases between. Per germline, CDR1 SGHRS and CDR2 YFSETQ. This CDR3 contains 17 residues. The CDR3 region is CASSQRVQGRDTGELFF. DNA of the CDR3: TGCGCCAGCAGCCAGAGAGTACAGGGGAGGGACACCGGGGAGCTGTTTTTT.

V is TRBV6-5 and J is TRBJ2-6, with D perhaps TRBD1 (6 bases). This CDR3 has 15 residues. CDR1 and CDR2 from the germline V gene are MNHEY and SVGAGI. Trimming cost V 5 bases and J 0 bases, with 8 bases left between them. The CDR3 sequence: CASSIQGSGANVLTF. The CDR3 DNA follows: TGTGCCAGCAGTATACAGGGCTCTGGGGCCAACGTCCTGACTTTC.

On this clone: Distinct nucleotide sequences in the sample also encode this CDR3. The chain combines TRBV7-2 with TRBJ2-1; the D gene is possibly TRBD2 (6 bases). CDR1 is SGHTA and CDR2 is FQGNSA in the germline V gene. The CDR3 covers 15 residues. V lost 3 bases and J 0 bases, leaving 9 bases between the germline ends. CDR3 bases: TGTGCCAGCAGCTTTAGCGGTAGCTCCTACAATGAGCAGTTCTTC. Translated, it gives CASSFSGSSYNEQFF.

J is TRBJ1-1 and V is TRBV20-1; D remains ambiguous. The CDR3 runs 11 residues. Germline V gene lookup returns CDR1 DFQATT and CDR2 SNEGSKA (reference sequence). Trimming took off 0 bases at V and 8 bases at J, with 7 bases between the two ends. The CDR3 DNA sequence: TGCAGTGCTAGAGAGGGCAGGGAAGCTTTCTTT. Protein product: CSAREGREAFF.

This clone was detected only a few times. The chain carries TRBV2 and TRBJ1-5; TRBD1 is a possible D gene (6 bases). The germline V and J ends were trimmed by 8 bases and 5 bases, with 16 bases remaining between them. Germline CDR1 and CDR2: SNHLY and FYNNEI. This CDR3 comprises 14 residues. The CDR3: CASDRGQFDQPQHF. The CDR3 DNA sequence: TGTGCCAGCGACCGCGGACAGTTCGATCAGCCCCAGCATTTT.

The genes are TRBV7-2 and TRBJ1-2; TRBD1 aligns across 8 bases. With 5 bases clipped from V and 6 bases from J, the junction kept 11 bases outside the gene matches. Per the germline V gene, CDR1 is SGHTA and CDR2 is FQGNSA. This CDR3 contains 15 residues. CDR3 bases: TGTGCCAGCAGCCCCCAGACAGGGGTCGTCGATGGCTACACCTTC. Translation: CASSPQTGVVDGYTF.

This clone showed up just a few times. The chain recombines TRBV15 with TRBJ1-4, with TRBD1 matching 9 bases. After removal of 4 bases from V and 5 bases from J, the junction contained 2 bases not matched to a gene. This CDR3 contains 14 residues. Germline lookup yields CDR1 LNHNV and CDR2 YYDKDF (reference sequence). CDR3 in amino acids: CATSMGQGNEKLFF. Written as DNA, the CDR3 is TGTGCCACCAGCATGGGACAGGGCAATGAAAAACTGTTTTTT.

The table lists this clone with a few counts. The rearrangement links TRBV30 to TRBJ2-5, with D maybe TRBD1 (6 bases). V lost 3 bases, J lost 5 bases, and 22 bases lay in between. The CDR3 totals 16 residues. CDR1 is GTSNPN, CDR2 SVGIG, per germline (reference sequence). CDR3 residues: CAWSILTGTRSETQYF. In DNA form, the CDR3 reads TGTGCCTGGAGCATACTCACCGGGACAAGAAGCGAGACCCAGTACTTC.

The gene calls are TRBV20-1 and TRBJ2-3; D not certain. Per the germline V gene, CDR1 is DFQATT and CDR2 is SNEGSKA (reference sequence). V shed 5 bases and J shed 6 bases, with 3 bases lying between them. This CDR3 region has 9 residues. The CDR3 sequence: CSALDTQYF. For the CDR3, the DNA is TGCAGTGCTTTGGATACGCAGTATTTT.

CDR3 nucleotide sequence: TGCAGCGTTGAAGGGGAGTCCGGTCGATATGGCTACACCTTC. It specifies CSVEGESGRYGYTF. The chain employs TRBV29-1 and TRBJ1-2; the D is unclear. With 1 base removed from V and 5 bases from J, the gap between germline ends came to 14 bases. Germline V gene lookup returns CDR1 SQVTM and CDR2 ANQGSEA. This CDR3 spans 14 amino acids.

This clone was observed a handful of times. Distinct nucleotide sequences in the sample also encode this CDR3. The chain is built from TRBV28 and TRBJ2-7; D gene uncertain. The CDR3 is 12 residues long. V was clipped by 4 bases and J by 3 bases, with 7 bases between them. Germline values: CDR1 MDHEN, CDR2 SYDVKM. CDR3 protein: CASSSRVYEQYF. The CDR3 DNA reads TGTGCCAGCAGTTCTCGGGTCTACGAGCAGTACTTC.